The rows below give T cell receptor beta chains drawn from one sample of a study of Graves' ophthalmopathy and Graves' hyperthyroidism. TCRdb used MiXCR to reprocess the multiplex PCR reads, holding one entry per CDR3 protein. The table records around 36,000 distinct CDR3 sequences, approximately 46% of them present only once. Sequenced sample: peripheral blood. The receptors come from an adult woman with stable Graves' hyperthyroidism. Each CDR3 is given with its conserved first and last residue. Fields, in order: clone size, J gene, V gene, D gene, CDR3 DNA, CDR3 protein. The D gene is left open where the match is weak. The size entry is marked missing in some rows and otherwise reads once, few, many or a size class.

many	TRBJ1-5	TRBV5-8	NA	TGTGCCAGCAGCTTGGGGGGGGGCGGTCAGCCCCAGCATTTT	CASSLGGGGQPQHF
NA	TRBJ2-5	TRBV9	NA	TGTGCCAGCAGCGTTGGAGCGTTCCAAGAGACCCAGTACTTC	CASSVGAFQETQYF
many	TRBJ1-1	TRBV9	NA	TGTGCCAGCAGCGTCCAGTCCAGGGGGAACACTGAAGCTTTCTTT	CASSVQSRGNTEAFF
NA	TRBJ2-7	TRBV7-9	NA	TGTGCCAGCAGCACCGGGACAAGCTACGAGCAGTACTTC	CASSTGTSYEQYF
few	TRBJ2-7	TRBV7-3	TRBD1	TGTGCCAGCAGTTCTGACAGGGCAGACGACGAGCAGTACTTC	CASSSDRADDEQYF
medium-sized	TRBJ1-1	TRBV29-1	NA	TGCAGCGTTGAATGGGAGAAGGCTTTCTTT	CSVEWEKAFF
NA	TRBJ1-1	TRBV5-1	TRBD1	TGCGCCAGCAGCAGCTACAGGGGAACTGAAGCTTTCTTT	CASSSYRGTEAFF
many	TRBJ2-5	TRBV5-1	TRBD2	TGCGCCAGCAGCTTGGATGGCGGGAGCCAGACCCAGTACTTC	CASSLDGGSQTQYF
many	TRBJ2-2	TRBV6-5	TRBD1	TGTGCCAGCGCGCCGGACAGGGGGAACGGGGAGCTGTTTTTT	CASAPDRGNGELFF
NA	TRBJ2-5	TRBV7-2	TRBD1	TGTGCCAGCAGCTTAGGTGCAGGGGGCCTGTACCAAGAGACCCAGTACTTC	CASSLGAGGLYQETQYF
NA	TRBJ2-7	TRBV20-1	TRBD1	TGCAGTGCTAGGAGTCCGGGACAGGGTAACTACGAGCAGTACTTC	CSARSPGQGNYEQYF
NA	TRBJ1-2	TRBV7-3	TRBD1	TGTGCCAGCAGCCACGGACAGGGCCCCGATGGCTACACCTTC	CASSHGQGPDGYTF
NA	TRBJ2-7	TRBV29-1	NA	TGCAGCGTTGAAGGTTGGCTAGCGACCTACGAGCAGTACTTC	CSVEGWLATYEQYF
many	TRBJ2-7	TRBV14	NA	TGTGCCAGCAGCCCTCGGAACAGGGTGATCTACGAGCAGTACTTC	CASSPRNRVIYEQYF
NA	TRBJ2-5	TRBV20-1	TRBD2	TGCAGTGCTACTAGCGGGAGGGGTCGAGAGACCCAGTACTTC	CSATSGRGRETQYF
NA	TRBJ1-2	TRBV7-8	NA	TGTGCCAGCAGCTTGGCCTACGACCCAGGAGGGTATGGCTACGCCTTC	CASSLAYDPGGYGYAF
many	TRBJ1-2	TRBV5-1	TRBD1	TGCGCCAGCAGCTTGGACAGGGGGCGTCTAAGCTACACCTTC	CASSLDRGRLSYTF
NA	TRBJ1-2	TRBV15	NA	TGTGCCACCAGCAGACTCGATCTCTATGGCTACACCTTC	CATSRLDLYGYTF
NA	TRBJ2-7	TRBV6-1	NA	TGTGCCAGCAGTAGGGGGGGCGGAAAATACAAGCAGCACTTC	CASSRGGGKYKQHF
many	TRBJ2-3	TRBV6-5	NA	TGTGCCAGCAGTTACTCGGTGGCTAGCACAGATACGCAGTATTTT	CASSYSVASTDTQYF
NA	TRBJ2-7	TRBV2	TRBD2	TGTGCCACGGACAGCGGGAGGGCCTACGAGCAGTACTTC	CATDSGRAYEQYF
medium-sized	TRBJ1-4	TRBV25-1	TRBD1	TGTGCCAGCAGTGCCCGACAGGGCCGCTATGAAAAACTGTTTTTT	CASSARQGRYEKLFF
NA	TRBJ1-2	TRBV7-2	NA	TGTGCCAGCAGCTTAGCGCGGGGGGCTTCGTATTTTCCTTATGGCTACACCTTC	CASSLARGASYFPYGYTF
many	TRBJ2-5	TRBV9	TRBD2	TGTGCCAGCAGCGCCAACCCTAGCGGGGGGGACCAAGAGACCCAGTACTTC	CASSANPSGGDQETQYF
many	TRBJ2-5	TRBV10-3	NA	TGTGCCATCAGTGAGGGGTCGAGGGGAGAGACCCAGTACTTC	CAISEGSRGETQYF
many	TRBJ2-3	TRBV12-3/TRBV12-4	NA	TGTGCCAGCAGTTGGGCTGGCACAGATACGCAGTATTTT	CASSWAGTDTQYF
many	TRBJ2-3	TRBV18	NA	TGTGCCAGCTCACTCGAACCTCGCACAGATACGCAGTATTTT	CASSLEPRTDTQYF
many	TRBJ2-2	TRBV9	TRBD2	TGTGCCAGCAGCGTAGTGGGGGGGGGATACAACACCGGGGAGCTGTTTTTT	CASSVVGGGYNTGELFF
NA	TRBJ2-7	TRBV20-1	TRBD2	TGCAGTGCTAGACCCACCACACCGGGACTAGCGGGAGGAAGCTCCTACGAGCAGTACTTC	CSARPTTPGLAGGSSYEQYF
NA	TRBJ1-4	TRBV29-1	TRBD1	TGCAGCGGACAGGGCAGGGAAAAACTGTTTTTT	CSGQGREKLFF
many	TRBJ2-5	TRBV14	NA	TGTGCCAGCAGCCAAGATCAGGCGGGTTTAGAGACCCAGTACTTC	CASSQDQAGLETQYF
many	TRBJ2-5	TRBV20-1	TRBD2	TGCAGTGCTAGTCGTGGGCGGGAGCGGGAGACCCAGTACTTC	CSASRGRERETQYF
many	TRBJ2-2	TRBV19	NA	TGTGCCAGTAGTATAACAAGAACCGGGGAGCTGTTTTTT	CASSITRTGELFF
NA	TRBJ2-2	TRBV20-1	TRBD2	TGCAGTGCTAGGACTAGCGCCACCGGGGAGCTGTTTTTT	CSARTSATGELFF
once	TRBJ1-4	TRBV20-1	TRBD1	TGCAGTGCTAGGCCTTTCGACAGGGGGAATGAAAAACTGTTTTTT	CSARPFDRGNEKLFF
NA	TRBJ1-1	TRBV10-1	TRBD1	TGCGCCAGTTCCACAGGGGCAGATGAAGCTTTCTTT	CASSTGADEAFF
NA	TRBJ2-2	TRBV7-9	TRBD1	TGTGCCAGCAGTTACACCGGGACAGGGAAGGACGGGGAGCTGTTTTTT	CASSYTGTGKDGELFF